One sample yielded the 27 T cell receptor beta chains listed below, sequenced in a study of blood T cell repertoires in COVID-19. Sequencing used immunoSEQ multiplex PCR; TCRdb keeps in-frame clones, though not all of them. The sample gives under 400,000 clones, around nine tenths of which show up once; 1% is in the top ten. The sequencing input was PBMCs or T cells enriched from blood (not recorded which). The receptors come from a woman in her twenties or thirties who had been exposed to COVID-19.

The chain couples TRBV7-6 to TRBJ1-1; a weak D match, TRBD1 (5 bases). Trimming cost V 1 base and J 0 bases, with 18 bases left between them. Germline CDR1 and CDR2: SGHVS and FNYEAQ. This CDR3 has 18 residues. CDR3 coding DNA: TGTGCCAGCAGCTTAGGGGTCGGCGCAGGGCTGATGAACACTGAAGCTTTCTTT. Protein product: CASSLGVGAGLMNTEAFF.

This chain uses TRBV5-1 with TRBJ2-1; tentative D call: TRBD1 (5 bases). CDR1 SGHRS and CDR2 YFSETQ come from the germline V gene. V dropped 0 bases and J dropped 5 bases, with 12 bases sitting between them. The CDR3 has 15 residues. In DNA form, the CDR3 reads TGCGCCAGCAGCTTGGATCAGGGTTTCCACAATGAGCAGTTCTTC. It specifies CASSLDQGFHNEQFF. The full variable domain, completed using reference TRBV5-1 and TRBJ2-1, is KAGVTQTPRYLIKTRGQQVTLSCSPISGHRSVSWYQQTPGQGLQFLFEYFSETQRNKGNFPGRFSGRQFSNSRSEMNVSTLELGDSALYLCASSLDQGFHNEQFFGPGTRLTVL.

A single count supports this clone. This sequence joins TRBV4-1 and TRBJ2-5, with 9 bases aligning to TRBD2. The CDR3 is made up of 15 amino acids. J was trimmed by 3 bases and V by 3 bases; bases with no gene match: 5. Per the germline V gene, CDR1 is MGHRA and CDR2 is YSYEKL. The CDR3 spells CASSQQGGREETQYF. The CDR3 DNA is TGCGCCAGCAGCCAGCAGGGCGGGAGGGAAGAGACCCAGTACTTC.

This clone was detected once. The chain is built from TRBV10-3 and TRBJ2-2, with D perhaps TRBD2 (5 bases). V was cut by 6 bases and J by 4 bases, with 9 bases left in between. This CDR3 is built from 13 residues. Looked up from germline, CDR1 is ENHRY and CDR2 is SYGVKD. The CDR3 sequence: CAIRDTSTGELFF. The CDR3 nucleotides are TGTGCCATCAGAGATACTAGCACCGGGGAGCTGTTTTTT.

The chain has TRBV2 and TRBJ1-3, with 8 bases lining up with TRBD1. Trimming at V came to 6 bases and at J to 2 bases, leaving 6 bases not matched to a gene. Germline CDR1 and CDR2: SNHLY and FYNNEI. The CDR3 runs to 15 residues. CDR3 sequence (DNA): TGTGCCAGCAGCGACGGGGGACAGGCTGGAAACACCATATATTTT. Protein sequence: CASSDGGQAGNTIYF.

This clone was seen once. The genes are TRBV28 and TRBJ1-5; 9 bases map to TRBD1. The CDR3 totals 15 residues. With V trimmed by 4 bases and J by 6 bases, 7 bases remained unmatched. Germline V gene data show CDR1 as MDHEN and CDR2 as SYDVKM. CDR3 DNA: TGTGCCAGCAGTTCCACAGGGGGCCGGAGTCAGCCCCAGCATTTT. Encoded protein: CASSSTGGRSQPQHF.

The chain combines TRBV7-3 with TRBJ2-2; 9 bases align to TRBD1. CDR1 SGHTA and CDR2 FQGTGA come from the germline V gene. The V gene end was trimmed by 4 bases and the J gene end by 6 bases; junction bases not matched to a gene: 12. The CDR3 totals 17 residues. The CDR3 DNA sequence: TGTGCCAGCAGCTCGTCGACGGGACAGGGCCTTCCCGGGGAGCTGTTTTTT. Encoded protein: CASSSSTGQGLPGELFF.

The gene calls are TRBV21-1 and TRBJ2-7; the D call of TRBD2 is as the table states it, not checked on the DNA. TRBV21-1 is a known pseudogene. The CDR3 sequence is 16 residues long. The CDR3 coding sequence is TGTGCCAGCAGCAAAGAAGGCAGGAGGAGCTCCTACGAGCAGTACTTC. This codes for CASSKEGRRSSYEQYF.

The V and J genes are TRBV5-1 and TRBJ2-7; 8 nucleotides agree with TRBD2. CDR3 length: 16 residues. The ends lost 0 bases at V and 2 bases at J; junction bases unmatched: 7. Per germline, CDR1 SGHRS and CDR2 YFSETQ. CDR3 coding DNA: TGCGCCAGCAGCTTGGTCCTTAGCGGGACCCCCTACGAGCAGTACTTC. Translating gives CASSLVLSGTPYEQYF.

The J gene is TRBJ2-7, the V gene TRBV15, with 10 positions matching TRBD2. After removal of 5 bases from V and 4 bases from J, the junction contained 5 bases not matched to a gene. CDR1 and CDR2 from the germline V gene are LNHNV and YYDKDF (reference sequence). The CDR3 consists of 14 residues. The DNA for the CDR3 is TGTGCCACCAGCCCTAGCGGGAGTCATTACGAGCAGTACTTC. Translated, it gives CATSPSGSHYEQYF.

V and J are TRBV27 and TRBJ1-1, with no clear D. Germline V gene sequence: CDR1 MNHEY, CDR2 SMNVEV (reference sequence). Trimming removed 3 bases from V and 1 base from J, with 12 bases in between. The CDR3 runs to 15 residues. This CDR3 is CASSFWGAGNTEAFF. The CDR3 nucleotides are TGTGCCAGCAGTTTCTGGGGAGCGGGGAACACTGAAGCTTTCTTT.

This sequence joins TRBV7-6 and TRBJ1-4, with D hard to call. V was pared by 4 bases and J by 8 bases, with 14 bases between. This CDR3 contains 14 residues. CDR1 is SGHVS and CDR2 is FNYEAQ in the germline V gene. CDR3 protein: CASSSSGKVEKLFF. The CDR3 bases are TGTGCCAGCAGCTCCTCCGGGAAGGTAGAAAAACTGTTTTTT.

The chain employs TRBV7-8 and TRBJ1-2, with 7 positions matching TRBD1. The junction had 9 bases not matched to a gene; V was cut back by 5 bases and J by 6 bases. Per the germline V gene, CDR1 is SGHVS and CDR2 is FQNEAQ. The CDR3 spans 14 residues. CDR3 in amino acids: CASSPPDRVDGYTF. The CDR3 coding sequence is TGTGCCAGCAGCCCGCCAGACAGGGTCGATGGCTACACCTTC.

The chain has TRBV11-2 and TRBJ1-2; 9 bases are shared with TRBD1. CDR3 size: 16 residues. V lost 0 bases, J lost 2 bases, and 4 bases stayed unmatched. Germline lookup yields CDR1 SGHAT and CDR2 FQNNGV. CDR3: CASSLDLGQGNYGYTF. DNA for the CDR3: TGTGCCAGCAGCTTAGATCTCGGACAGGGGAACTATGGCTACACCTTC.

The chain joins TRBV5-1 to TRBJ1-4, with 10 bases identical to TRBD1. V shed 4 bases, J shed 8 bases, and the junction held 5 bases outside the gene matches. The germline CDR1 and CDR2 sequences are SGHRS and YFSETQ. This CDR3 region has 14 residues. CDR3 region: CASSAGQGEEKLFF. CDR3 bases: TGCGCCAGCAGCGCCGGACAGGGGGAAGAAAAACTGTTTTTT. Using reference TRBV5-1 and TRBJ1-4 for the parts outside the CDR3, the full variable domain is KAGVTQTPRYLIKTRGQQVTLSCSPISGHRSVSWYQQTPGQGLQFLFEYFSETQRNKGNFPGRFSGRQFSNSRSEMNVSTLELGDSALYLCASSAGQGEEKLFFGSGTQLSVL.

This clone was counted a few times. CDR3 DNA: TGTGCCAGCAGTTTCGGCCAAGAGACCCAGTACTTC. It encodes CASSFGQETQYF. The chain carries TRBV12-3 or TRBV12-4 and TRBJ2-5; D is uncertain. Trimming left V 3 bases short and J 1 base short, with 3 bases between. This CDR3 contains 12 residues.

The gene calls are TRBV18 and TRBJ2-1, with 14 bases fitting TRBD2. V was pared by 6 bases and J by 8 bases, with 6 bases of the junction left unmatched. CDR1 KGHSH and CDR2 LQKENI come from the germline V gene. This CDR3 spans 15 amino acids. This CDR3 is CASSPGLAGVYEQFF. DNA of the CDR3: TGTGCCAGCTCGCCGGGACTAGCGGGAGTTTATGAGCAGTTCTTC.

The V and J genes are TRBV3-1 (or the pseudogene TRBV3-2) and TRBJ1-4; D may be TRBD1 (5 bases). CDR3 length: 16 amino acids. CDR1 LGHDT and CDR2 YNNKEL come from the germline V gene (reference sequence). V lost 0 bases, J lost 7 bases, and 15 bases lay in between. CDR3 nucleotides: TGTGCCAGCAGCCAAGATGGATACGGGGGAATTGAAAAACTGTTTTTT. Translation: CASSQDGYGGIEKLFF.

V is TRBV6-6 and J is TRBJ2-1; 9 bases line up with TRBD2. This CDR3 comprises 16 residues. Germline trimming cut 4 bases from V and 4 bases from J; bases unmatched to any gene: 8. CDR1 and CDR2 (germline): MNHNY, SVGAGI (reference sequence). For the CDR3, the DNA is TGTGCCAGCAGTTTGGAGACTAGCGGATATTACAATGAGCAGTTCTTC. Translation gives CASSLETSGYYNEQFF.

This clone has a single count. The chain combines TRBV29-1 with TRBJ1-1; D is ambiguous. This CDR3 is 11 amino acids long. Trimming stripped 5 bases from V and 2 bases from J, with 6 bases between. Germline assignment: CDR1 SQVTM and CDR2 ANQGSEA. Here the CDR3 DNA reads TGCAGCGTTCGAGCAAACACTGAAGCTTTCTTT. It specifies CSVRANTEAFF.

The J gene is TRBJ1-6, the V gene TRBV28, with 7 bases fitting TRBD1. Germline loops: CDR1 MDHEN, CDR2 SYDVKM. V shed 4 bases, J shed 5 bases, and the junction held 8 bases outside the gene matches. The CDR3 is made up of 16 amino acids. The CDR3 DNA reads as TGTGCCAGCAGTTATATAAGGGGGCTGAATAATTCACCCCTCCACTTT. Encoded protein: CASSYIRGLNNSPLHF. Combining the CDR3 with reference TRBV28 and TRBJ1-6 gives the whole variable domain DVKVTQSSRYLVKRTGEKVFLECVQDMDHENMFWYRQDPGLGLRLIYFSYDVKMKEKGDIPEGYSVSREKKERFSLILESASTNQTSMYLCASSYIRGLNNSPLHFGNGTRLTVT.

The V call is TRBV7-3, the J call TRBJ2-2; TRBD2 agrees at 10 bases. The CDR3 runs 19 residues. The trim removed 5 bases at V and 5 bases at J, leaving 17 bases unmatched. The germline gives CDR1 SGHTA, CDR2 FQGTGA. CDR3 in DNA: TGTGCCAGCAGCCCGTCCGGGGGGCGACTAGCGGGTTCGACCGGGGAGCTGTTTTTT. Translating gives CASSPSGGRLAGSTGELFF.

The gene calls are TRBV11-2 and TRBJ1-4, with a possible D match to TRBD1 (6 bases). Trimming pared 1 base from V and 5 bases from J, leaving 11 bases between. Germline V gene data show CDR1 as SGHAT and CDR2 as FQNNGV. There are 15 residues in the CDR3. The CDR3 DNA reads TGTGCCAGCAGCTTAGTACCAGGACAGAATGAAAAACTGTTTTTT. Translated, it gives CASSLVPGQNEKLFF.

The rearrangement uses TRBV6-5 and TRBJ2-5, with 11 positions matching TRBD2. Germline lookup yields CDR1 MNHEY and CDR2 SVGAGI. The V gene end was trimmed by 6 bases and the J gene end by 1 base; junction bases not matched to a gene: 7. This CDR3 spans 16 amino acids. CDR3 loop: CASSYGLAGFQETQYF. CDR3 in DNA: TGTGCCAGCAGCTACGGACTAGCGGGTTTCCAAGAGACCCAGTACTTC.

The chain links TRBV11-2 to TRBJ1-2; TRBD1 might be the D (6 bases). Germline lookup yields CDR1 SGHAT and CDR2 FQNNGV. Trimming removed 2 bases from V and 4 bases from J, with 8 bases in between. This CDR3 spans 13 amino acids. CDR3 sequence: CASSLQGTYGYTF. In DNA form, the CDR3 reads TGTGCCAGCAGCTTACAGGGGACCTATGGCTACACCTTC.

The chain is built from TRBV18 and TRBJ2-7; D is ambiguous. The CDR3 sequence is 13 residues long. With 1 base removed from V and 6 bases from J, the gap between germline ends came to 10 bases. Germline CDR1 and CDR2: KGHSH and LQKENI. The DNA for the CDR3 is TGTGCCAGCTCACCACATGCGGAAGGCGAGCAGTACTTC. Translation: CASSPHAEGEQYF. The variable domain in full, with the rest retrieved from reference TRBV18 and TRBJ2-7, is NAGVMQNPRHLVRRRGQEARLRCSPMKGHSHVYWYRQLPEEGLKFMVYLQKENIIDESGMPKERFSAEFPKEGPSILRIQQVVRGDSAAYFCASSPHAEGEQYFGPGTRLTVT.

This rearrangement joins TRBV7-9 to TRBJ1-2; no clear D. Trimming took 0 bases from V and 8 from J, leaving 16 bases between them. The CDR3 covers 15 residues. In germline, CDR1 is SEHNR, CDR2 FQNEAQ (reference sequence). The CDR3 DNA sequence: TGTGCCAGCAGCTTAGCGTCCAGGCTTTTGTCGGGCTACACCTTC. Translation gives CASSLASRLLSGYTF.